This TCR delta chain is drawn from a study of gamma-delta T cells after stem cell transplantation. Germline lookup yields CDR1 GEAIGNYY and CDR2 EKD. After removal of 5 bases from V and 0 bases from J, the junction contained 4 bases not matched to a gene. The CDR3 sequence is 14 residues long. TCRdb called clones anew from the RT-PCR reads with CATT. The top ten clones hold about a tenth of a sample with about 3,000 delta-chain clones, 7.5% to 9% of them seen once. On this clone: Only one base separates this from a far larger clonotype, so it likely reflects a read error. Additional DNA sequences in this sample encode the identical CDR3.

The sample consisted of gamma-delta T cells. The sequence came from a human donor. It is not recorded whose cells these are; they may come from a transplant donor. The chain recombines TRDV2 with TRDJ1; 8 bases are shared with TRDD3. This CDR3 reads CACGILGDTDKLIF. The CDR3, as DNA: TGTGCCTGTGGCATACTGGGGGACACCGATAAACTCATCTTT.